Following are 23 T cell receptor beta chains from one sample sequenced in a study of blood T cell repertoires in COVID-19. The data were produced by immunoSEQ multiplex PCR, yet TCRdb's version contains in-frame clones alone and is incomplete. Of 150,000 to 200,000 clones in the sample, approximately 89% were seen once. Material for sequencing was peripheral blood. The receptor source for this set is a middle-aged man with active or convalescent COVID-19.

The chain links TRBV24-1 to TRBJ2-1; 11 bases align to TRBD2. The CDR3 runs to 16 residues. V gave up 3 bases and J gave up 9 bases; unmatched junction bases: 9. CDR1 and CDR2 (germline): KGHDR, SFDVKD. CDR3 loop: CATSDPGTSGGGEQFF. CDR3 DNA: TGTGCCACCAGTGATCCCGGGACTAGCGGCGGGGGTGAGCAGTTCTTC.

The gene calls are TRBV3-1 (or the pseudogene TRBV3-2) and TRBJ1-2; 10 nucleotides line up with TRBD1. The V gene end was trimmed by 0 bases and the J gene end by 4 bases; junction bases not matched to a gene: 8. Per germline, CDR1 LGHDT and CDR2 YNNKEL (reference sequence). This CDR3 is built from 17 residues. CDR3 residues: CASSQDTRGQGFYGYTF. The CDR3 DNA is TGTGCCAGCAGCCAAGATACGCGGGGACAGGGGTTCTATGGCTACACCTTC.

This clone was found once. The chain links TRBV15 to TRBJ1-3, with a possible D match to TRBD1 (6 bases). Per the germline V gene, CDR1 is LNHNV and CDR2 is YYDKDF (reference sequence). The CDR3 spans 15 residues. Trimming left V 0 bases short and J 1 base short, with 7 bases between. CDR3 sequence reads: CATSRDRGSGNTIYF. The CDR3 DNA reads TGTGCCACCAGCAGAGACAGGGGTTCTGGAAACACCATATATTTT.

The rearrangement links TRBV27 to TRBJ2-1; 9 bases map to TRBD2. The ends lost 2 bases at V and 2 bases at J; junction bases unmatched: 4. The V gene's germline CDR1 is MNHEY and CDR2 SMNVEV (reference sequence). CDR3 length equals 16 residues. The CDR3 DNA is TGTGCCAGCAGTTTAGCAGCGGGGGGAACCTACAATGAGCAGTTCTTC. Protein product: CASSLAAGGTYNEQFF.

This chain links TRBV6-5 with TRBJ2-7, with 7 bases aligning to TRBD1. V shed 9 bases, J shed 4 bases, and the junction held 12 bases outside the gene matches. The CDR3 consists of 14 residues. Germline loops: CDR1 MNHEY, CDR2 SVGAGI. CDR3 DNA: TGTGCCAGTTTACTCCGGGACAGCTCTTACGAGCAGTACTTC. Translating gives CASLLRDSSYEQYF.

The rearrangement joins TRBV27 to TRBJ1-1; 9 bases line up with TRBD1. V trimming: 2 bases; J trimming: 4 bases; junction bases outside the gene matches: 5. Per the germline V gene, CDR1 is MNHEY and CDR2 is SMNVEV (reference sequence). This CDR3 contains 15 residues. The CDR3 reads CASSLGQGYSTEAFF. The DNA for the CDR3 is TGTGCCAGCAGTTTAGGACAGGGGTACTCCACTGAAGCTTTCTTT.

The V gene is TRBV28, the J gene TRBJ1-5, with TRBD1 matching 7 bases. The CDR3 sequence is 15 residues long. The J segment lost 6 bases and the V segment lost 2 bases, leaving 7 bases of the junction unmatched. From germline, CDR1 is MDHEN and CDR2 SYDVKM. CDR3: CASSLSRGSSQPQHF. Here the CDR3 DNA reads TGTGCCAGCAGTTTAAGCAGGGGGTCCTCTCAGCCCCAGCATTTT. The variable domain in full, completed from reference TRBV28 and TRBJ1-5, reads DVKVTQSSRYLVKRTGEKVFLECVQDMDHENMFWYRQDPGLGLRLIYFSYDVKMKEKGDIPEGYSVSREKKERFSLILESASTNQTSMYLCASSLSRGSSQPQHFGDGTRLSIL.

CDR3 nucleotide sequence: TGTGCCAGCAGCAGAGCGGGCCGTAATCAGCCCCAGCATTTT. This sequence encodes CASSRAGRNQPQHF. V usage is TRBV6-5 and J usage is TRBJ1-5; the D is unclear. The CDR3 has 14 residues. CDR1 MNHEY and CDR2 SVGAGI come from the germline V gene. The germline V and J ends were trimmed by 6 bases and 4 bases, with 13 bases remaining between them.

The chain links TRBV9 to TRBJ1-1; D may be TRBD1 (6 bases). Trimming took off 0 bases at V and 0 bases at J, with 6 bases between the two ends. The CDR3 sequence is 14 residues long. CDR1 is SGDLS and CDR2 is YYNGEE in the germline V gene. In nucleotides, the CDR3 is TGTGCCAGCAGCGTAGCAGGGGTGAACACTGAAGCTTTCTTT. Its protein product is CASSVAGVNTEAFF.

This chain joins TRBV5-6 and TRBJ1-4; no definite D call. The V end was cut by 3 bases, the J end by 12 bases, with 21 bases between. Germline-derived CDR1 and CDR2 are SGHDT and YYEEEE. The CDR3 length is 15 residues. CDR3: CASSSSSGADAELFF. CDR3 coding DNA: TGTGCCAGCAGCTCGTCCAGTGGAGCGGATGCGGAACTGTTTTTT.

This chain connects TRBV24-1 to TRBJ1-5; tentative D call: TRBD1 (5 bases). CDR3 length: 17 residues. Germline values: CDR1 KGHDR, CDR2 SFDVKD. The V end lost 6 bases, the J end lost 4 bases, and 21 bases lay between the germline ends. CDR3 sequence (DNA): TGTGCCACCAGTCACAAGGTTGGGGGACTCTCTAATCAGCCCCAGCATTTT. Amino acid sequence: CATSHKVGGLSNQPQHF.

This rearrangement joins TRBV30 to TRBJ1-2; 8 nucleotides line up with TRBD1. The J segment lost 2 bases and the V segment lost 1 base, leaving 6 bases of the junction unmatched. The CDR3 runs to 15 residues. Germline CDR1 and CDR2: GTSNPN and SVGIG (reference sequence). The chain's CDR3 is CAWSARTGLNYGYTF. CDR3 nucleotides: TGTGCCTGGAGTGCCAGGACAGGGCTGAACTATGGCTACACCTTC.

The V and J genes are TRBV19 and TRBJ2-2; D not resolved. V was clipped by 6 bases and J by 4 bases, with 3 bases between them. The CDR3 is 11 residues long. The germline V gene has CDR1 LNHDA and CDR2 SQIVND (reference sequence). CDR3: CASRATGELFF. CDR3 in DNA: TGTGCCAGTAGAGCCACCGGGGAGCTGTTTTTT.

The chain is built from TRBV19 and TRBJ1-1; D might be TRBD1 (5 bases). The CDR3 is made up of 15 amino acids. The V end lost 3 bases, the J end lost 5 bases, and 16 bases lay between the germline ends. Germline CDR1 LNHDA, CDR2 SQIVND (reference sequence). The CDR3 is CASSILGGGGTEAFF. Here the CDR3 DNA reads TGTGCCAGTAGTATTCTCGGGGGAGGTGGGACTGAAGCTTTCTTT.

The chain recombines TRBV18 with TRBJ1-3; 10 bases map to TRBD1. From germline, CDR1 is KGHSH and CDR2 LQKENI. The CDR3 runs 15 residues. V trimming: 4 bases; J trimming: 0 bases; junction bases outside the gene matches: 0. CDR3 residues: CASSRDRGSGNTIYF. In nucleotides, the CDR3 is TGTGCCAGCTCACGGGACAGGGGCTCTGGAAACACCATATATTTT. Full variable domain (remainder filled in from reference TRBV18 and TRBJ1-3): NAGVMQNPRHLVRRRGQEARLRCSPMKGHSHVYWYRQLPEEGLKFMVYLQKENIIDESGMPKERFSAEFPKEGPSILRIQQVVRGDSAAYFCASSRDRGSGNTIYFGEGSWLTVV.

The count of this clone is one. The V and J genes are TRBV9 and TRBJ2-2, with D tentatively TRBD1 (5 bases). Germline V CDR1 and CDR2: SGDLS, YYNGEE. V lost 0 bases, J lost 0 bases, and 9 bases lay in between. The CDR3 is made up of 16 amino acids. This CDR3 is CASSVAPGPNTGELFF. The CDR3 DNA reads as TGTGCCAGCAGCGTAGCTCCAGGGCCGAACACCGGGGAGCTGTTTTTT.

This clone occurred once. The genes are TRBV7-8 and TRBJ2-5; maybe TRBD1 (6 bases). Trimming cost V 5 bases and J 3 bases, with 10 bases left between them. The CDR3 is 13 amino acids. Germline V gives CDR1 SGHVS, CDR2 FQNEAQ. The CDR3 loop is CASSRGQKETQYF. The CDR3 coding sequence is TGTGCCAGCAGCCGAGGACAGAAAGAGACCCAGTACTTC.

V gene TRBV12-3 or TRBV12-4 combines with J gene TRBJ1-1; D unresolved. Trimming took off 3 bases at V and 1 base at J, with 6 bases between the two ends. The CDR3 covers 13 residues. The CDR3 loop is CASSLKANTEAFF. The CDR3 bases are TGTGCCAGCAGTTTGAAAGCGAACACTGAAGCTTTCTTT.

The gene calls are TRBV4-1 and TRBJ1-2, with 8 bases lining up with TRBD1. The V segment lost 0 bases and the J segment 3 bases; nucleotides outside the gene matches: 9. The CDR3 length is 17 residues. Looked up from germline, CDR1 is MGHRA and CDR2 is YSYEKL. The CDR3 nucleotides read TGCGCCAGCAGCCAAGATTATACCCTGGACAGGGACTATGGCTACACCTTC. As protein: CASSQDYTLDRDYGYTF.

The V gene is TRBV11-3, the J gene TRBJ2-7, with TRBD2 as a possible D gene (5 bases). V was trimmed by 3 bases and J by 3 bases, leaving 9 bases between them. The germline CDR1 and CDR2 sequences are SGHNT and YENEEA. The CDR3 length is 13 residues. The CDR3 region has the DNA TGTGCCAGCAGCTTGGAGGCGGGCTACGAGCAGTACTTC. It specifies CASSLEAGYEQYF.

The chain carries TRBV9 and TRBJ1-2, with D hard to call. Germline V gives CDR1 SGDLS, CDR2 YYNGEE. Deletions cut 3 bases from V and 3 bases from J, with 18 bases between. This CDR3 has 16 residues. The CDR3 loop reads CASSGSLGAGYYGYTF. The CDR3 DNA reads TGTGCCAGCAGCGGGTCCCTGGGTGCGGGGTACTATGGCTACACCTTC.

The chain links TRBV27 to TRBJ1-1; D perhaps matches TRBD1 (5 bases). V lost 2 bases to trimming and J lost 5 bases, with 15 bases between them. This CDR3 contains 15 residues. Germline V gene sequence: CDR1 MNHEY, CDR2 SMNVEV (reference sequence). In DNA, the CDR3 is TGTGCCAGCAGTTTACCTCAGGGATTTGTTACTGAAGCTTTCTTT. Amino acids: CASSLPQGFVTEAFF.

The chain uses TRBV4-1 and TRBJ2-7, with 10 bases that match TRBD1. Germline V CDR1 and CDR2: MGHRA, YSYEKL. Trimming took 0 bases from V and 5 from J; bases not matched to a gene: 10. The CDR3 has 17 residues. The CDR3 bases are TGCGCCAGCAGCCAAGATGTTGAGACAGGGGGCTTCGACGAGCAGTACTTC. Protein sequence: CASSQDVETGGFDEQYF.